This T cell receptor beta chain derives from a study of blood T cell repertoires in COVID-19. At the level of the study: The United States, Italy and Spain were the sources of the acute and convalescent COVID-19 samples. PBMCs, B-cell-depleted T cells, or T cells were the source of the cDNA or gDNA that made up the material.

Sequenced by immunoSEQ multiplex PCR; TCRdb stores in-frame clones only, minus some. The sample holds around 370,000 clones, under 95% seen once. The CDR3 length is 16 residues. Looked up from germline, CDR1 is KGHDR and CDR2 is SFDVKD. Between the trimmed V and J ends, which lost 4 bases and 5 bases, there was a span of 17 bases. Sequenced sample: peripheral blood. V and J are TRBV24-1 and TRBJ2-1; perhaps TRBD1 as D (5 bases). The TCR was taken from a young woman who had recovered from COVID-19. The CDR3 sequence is CATSETTVRLHNEQFF. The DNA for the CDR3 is TGTGCCACCAGTGAGACGACAGTTCGGTTACACAATGAGCAGTTCTTC.